This TCR beta chain was recovered during a study of blood T cell dynamics during melanoma immunotherapy. The overall study: First-line therapy was either pembrolizumab or nivolumab with ipilimumab for metastatic melanoma. Overall study results and limits: PBMC repertoires of eventual disease-control patients split at W3 into clonality or diversity gains.

The V segment lost 4 bases and the J segment 0 bases; nucleotides outside the gene matches: 9. The CDR3 consists of 17 residues. This sample's time point: pre-treatment baseline. Sampling occurred pretreatment (T0) and at week 3 (W3), after cycle one of checkpoint blockade. No patient had earlier systemic cancer treatment, concurrent immunosuppressants, or another active cancer. This clone came up once. Its specificity is unknown. The data were produced by immunoSEQ multiplex PCR, yet TCRdb's version contains in-frame clones alone and is incomplete. The table records some 5,600 clones, over 75% of them present only once.

Sequences were derived from blood, sampled from a patient treated with checkpoint blockade. The TCR sequence derives from a human donor with melanoma. The chain recombines TRBV5-3 with TRBJ1-3; TRBD1 aligns across 8 bases. TRBV5-3 is designated an ORF whose function remains uncertain. In DNA form, the CDR3 reads TGTGCCAGAAGCCCGGTGGACAGGGCGTACTCTGGAAACACCATATATTTT. This encodes CARSPVDRAYSGNTIYF.